Below, one T cell receptor (beta chain) is given with its context. Antigen unknown. This sample is part of a study of tumor-infiltrating lymphocytes in localized non-small cell lung cancer. Findings of the study overall: No T-cell fraction difference was seen between IM1 and IM2 tumors. No link was found between tumor T-cell fraction and recurrence-free survival. Tumors had more T cell infiltration than uninvolved lung, per TCRbeta sequencing and CD3 counts.

Data came from immunoSEQ multiplex PCR; TCRdb stores just in-frame clones and leaves some out. The table shows some 29,000 clones, with approximately 83% occurring only once. Germline V CDR1 and CDR2: SGHNT, YYREEE (reference sequence). After removal of 10 bases from V and 2 bases from J, the junction contained 7 bases not matched to a gene. The CDR3 contains 13 residues. Material: lung tumor tissue. This TCR came from a human donor with non-small cell lung cancer. V gene TRBV5-4 combines with J gene TRBJ2-5, with 8 bases matching TRBD2. The CDR3 nucleotides are TGTGCCGCCGGGGGGGAATGGCAAGAGACCCAGTACTTC. Translated: CAAGGEWQETQYF.